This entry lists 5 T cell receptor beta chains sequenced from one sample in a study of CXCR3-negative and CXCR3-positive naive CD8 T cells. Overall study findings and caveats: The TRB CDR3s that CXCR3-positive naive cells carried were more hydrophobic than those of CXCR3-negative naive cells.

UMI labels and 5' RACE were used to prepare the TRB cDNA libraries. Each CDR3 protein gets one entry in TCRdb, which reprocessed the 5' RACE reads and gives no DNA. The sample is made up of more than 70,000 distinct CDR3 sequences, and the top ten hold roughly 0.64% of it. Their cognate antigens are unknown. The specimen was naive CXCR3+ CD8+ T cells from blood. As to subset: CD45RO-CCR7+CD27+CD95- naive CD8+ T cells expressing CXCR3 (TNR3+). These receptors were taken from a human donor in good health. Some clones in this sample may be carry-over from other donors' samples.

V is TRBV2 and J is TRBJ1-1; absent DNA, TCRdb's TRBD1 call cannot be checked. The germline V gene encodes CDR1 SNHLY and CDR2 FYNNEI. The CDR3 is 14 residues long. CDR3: CASTYPGGNTEAFF.

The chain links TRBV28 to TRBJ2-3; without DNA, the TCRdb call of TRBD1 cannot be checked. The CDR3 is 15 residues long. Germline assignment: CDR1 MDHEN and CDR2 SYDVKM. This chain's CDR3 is CASSSPGQDTDTQYF.

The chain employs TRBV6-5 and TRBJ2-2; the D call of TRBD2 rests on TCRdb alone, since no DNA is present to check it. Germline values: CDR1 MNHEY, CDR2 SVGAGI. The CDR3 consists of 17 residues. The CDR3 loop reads CASSYSRPGLGTGELFF.

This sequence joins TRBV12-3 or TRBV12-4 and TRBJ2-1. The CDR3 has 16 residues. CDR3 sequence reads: CASSLDQVLRINEQFF.

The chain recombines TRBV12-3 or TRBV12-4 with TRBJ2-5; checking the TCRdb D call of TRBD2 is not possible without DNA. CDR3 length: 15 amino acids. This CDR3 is CASSNGLAGVETQYF.